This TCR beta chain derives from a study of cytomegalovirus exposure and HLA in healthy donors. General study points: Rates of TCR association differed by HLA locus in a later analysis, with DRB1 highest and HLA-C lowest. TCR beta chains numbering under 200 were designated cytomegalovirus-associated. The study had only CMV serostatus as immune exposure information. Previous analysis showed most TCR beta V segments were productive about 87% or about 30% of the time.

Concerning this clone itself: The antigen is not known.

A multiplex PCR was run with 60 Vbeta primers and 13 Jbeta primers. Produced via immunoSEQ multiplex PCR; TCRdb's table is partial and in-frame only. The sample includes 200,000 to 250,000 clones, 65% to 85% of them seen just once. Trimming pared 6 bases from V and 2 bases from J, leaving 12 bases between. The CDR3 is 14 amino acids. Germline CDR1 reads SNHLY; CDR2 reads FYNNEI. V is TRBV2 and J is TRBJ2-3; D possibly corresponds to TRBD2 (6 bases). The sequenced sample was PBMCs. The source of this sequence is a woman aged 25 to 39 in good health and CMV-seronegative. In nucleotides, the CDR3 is TGTGCCAGCAGCGGCCGGGGGTACACAGATACGCAGTATTTT. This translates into CASSGRGYTDTQYF.